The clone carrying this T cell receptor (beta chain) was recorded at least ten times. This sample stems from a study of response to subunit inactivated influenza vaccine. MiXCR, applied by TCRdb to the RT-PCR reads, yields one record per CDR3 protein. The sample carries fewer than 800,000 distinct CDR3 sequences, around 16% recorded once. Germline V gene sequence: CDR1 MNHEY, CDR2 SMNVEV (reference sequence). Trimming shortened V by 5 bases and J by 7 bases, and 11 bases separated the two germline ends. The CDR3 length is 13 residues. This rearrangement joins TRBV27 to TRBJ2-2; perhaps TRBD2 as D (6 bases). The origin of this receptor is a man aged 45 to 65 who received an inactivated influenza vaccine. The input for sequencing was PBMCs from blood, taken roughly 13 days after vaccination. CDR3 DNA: TGTGCCAGCAGTCTGGGACTGGGCGGGGAGCTGTTTTTT. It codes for CASSLGLGGELFF.